One and the same sample provided the 32 T cell receptor beta chains below, sequenced in a study of blood T cell repertoires in COVID-19. Data came from immunoSEQ multiplex PCR; TCRdb stores just in-frame clones and leaves some out. The sample has about 350,000 clones, over 85% seen once. The material sequenced was peripheral blood. The receptors derive from a woman aged 55-70 years with COVID-19, enrolled during active disease.

CDR3 in DNA: TGTGCCAGCAGCTTACAGGGATGGGGAAACACCATATATTTT. Translating gives CASSLQGWGNTIYF. The V and J genes are TRBV7-3 and TRBJ1-3; D may be TRBD1 (5 bases). This CDR3 has 14 amino acids. In germline, CDR1 is SGHTA, CDR2 FQGTGA. Trimming shortened V by 2 bases and J by 4 bases, and 9 bases separated the two germline ends. The full variable domain, completed using reference TRBV7-3 and TRBJ1-3, is GAGVSQTPSNKVTEKGKYVELRCDPISGHTALYWYRQSLGQGPEFLIYFQGTGAADDSGLPNDRFFAVRPEGSVSTLKIQRTERGDSAVYLCASSLQGWGNTIYFGEGSWLTVV.

The J gene is TRBJ1-5, the V gene TRBV2, with TRBD1 identical over 8 bases. The germline V gene has CDR1 SNHLY and CDR2 FYNNEI. CDR3 length: 14 amino acids. V gave up 4 bases and J gave up 1 base; unmatched junction bases: 0. CDR3 DNA: TGTGCCAGCAGTGGGACAGGGAGCAATCAGCCCCAGCATTTT. Its protein product is CASSGTGSNQPQHF.

Turning to this clone: One end of the junction is discordant with germline, which a read error may explain. The V call is TRBV7-7, the J call TRBJ1-1; D remains unclear. CDR3 length: 13 residues. Germline V gene lookup returns CDR1 SSHAT and CDR2 FNYEAQ (reference sequence). CDR3 sequence (DNA): TGTGCTAGCAGCTTAAACAGTAACACTGAAGCTTTCTTT. This gives the protein CASSLNSNTEAFF.

The chain uses TRBV5-7 and TRBJ1-2, with 9 bases lining up with TRBD1. TRBV5-7 carries the ORF label, with uncertain function. The CDR3 sequence is 13 residues long. V lost 4 bases to trimming and J lost 8 bases; unmatched junction nucleotides: 6. The chain's CDR3 is CASSPDRGEGYTF. The CDR3, as DNA: TGTGCCAGCAGCCCCGACAGGGGGGAAGGCTACACCTTC.

Of note for this clone: The sample has other DNA sequences that encode this CDR3 too. The chain couples TRBV5-5 to TRBJ1-2, with D unresolved. This CDR3 spans 13 amino acids. V was cut by 0 bases and J by 2 bases, with 5 bases left in between. Per germline, CDR1 SGHKS and CDR2 YYEKEE (reference sequence). The CDR3 reads CASSLASNYGYTF. The DNA for the CDR3 is TGTGCCAGCAGCTTGGCTTCCAACTATGGCTACACCTTC.

This clone appeared a single time. The chain joins TRBV19 to TRBJ2-3; the D gene is possibly TRBD2 (6 bases). Germline CDR1 reads LNHDA; CDR2 reads SQIVND (reference sequence). Trimming removed 5 bases from V and 6 bases from J, with 18 bases in between. The CDR3 covers 15 residues. CDR3 nucleotides: TGTGCCAGTAGTTCCCCGGGACTGCATCTCGATACGCAGTATTTT. Translating it yields CASSSPGLHLDTQYF.

This chain uses TRBV28 with TRBJ1-5; 7 positions match TRBD1. The ends lost 6 bases at V and 4 bases at J; junction bases unmatched: 9. Germline V lookup: CDR1 MDHEN, CDR2 SYDVKM. The CDR3 has 15 amino acids. The CDR3 is CASRQAGTVNQPQHF. As DNA, the CDR3 is TGTGCCAGCAGGCAAGCCGGGACAGTAAATCAGCCCCAGCATTTT.

V usage is TRBV6-6 and J usage is TRBJ1-5; D perhaps matches TRBD1 (6 bases). In germline, CDR1 is MNHNY, CDR2 SVGAGI (reference sequence). V was clipped by 10 bases and J by 7 bases, with 23 bases between them. The CDR3 is 15 amino acids. Here the CDR3 reads CATTLNQGSGQPQHF. CDR3 in DNA: TGTGCCACCACCCTTAATCAGGGGTCGGGGCAGCCCCAGCATTTT.

V gene TRBV10-3 combines with J gene TRBJ1-2; 7 bases fit TRBD1. V gave up 6 bases and J gave up 10 bases; unmatched junction bases: 8. CDR3 size: 12 residues. The germline gives CDR1 ENHRY, CDR2 SYGVKD. The CDR3 is CAIRAGQAVYTF. CDR3 coding DNA: TGTGCCATCAGGGCCGGACAGGCGGTCTACACCTTC.

The chain is built from TRBV4-1 and TRBJ2-7, with 7 bases aligning to TRBD1. The germline CDR1 and CDR2 sequences are MGHRA and YSYEKL. The CDR3 has 15 amino acids. Unmatched junction bases numbered 7, after V lost 1 base and J lost 4 bases. This CDR3 is CASSQAVDRVYEQYF. In nucleotides, the CDR3 is TGCGCCAGCAGCCAAGCCGTTGACAGGGTTTACGAGCAGTACTTC.

The J gene is TRBJ2-4, the V gene TRBV7-3; TRBD1 aligns across 9 bases. The CDR3 totals 15 residues. Germline CDR1 is SGHTA and CDR2 is FQGTGA. J gave up 4 bases and V 5 bases, and 6 bases lay outside the gene matches. CDR3: CASSKNRGQKNIQYF. The CDR3 DNA sequence: TGTGCCAGCAGCAAAAACAGGGGGCAGAAAAACATTCAGTACTTC.

The genes are TRBV4-2 and TRBJ2-5, with 7 bases that match TRBD2. Germline V gene sequence: CDR1 LGHNA, CDR2 YNFKEQ. The V gene end was trimmed by 2 bases and the J gene end by 2 bases; junction bases not matched to a gene: 2. The CDR3 covers 14 residues. CDR3 nucleotides: TGTGCCAGCAGCCAATTTAGCGGGCAAGAGACCCAGTACTTC. Translated, it gives CASSQFSGQETQYF.

This rearrangement joins TRBV27 to TRBJ2-3; 12 bases align to TRBD2. This CDR3 is 15 amino acids long. CDR1 MNHEY and CDR2 SMNVEV come from the germline V gene (reference sequence). With V trimmed by 6 bases and J by 4 bases, 5 bases remained unmatched. The CDR3 spells CASSLTSGGPDTQYF. As DNA, the CDR3 is TGTGCCAGCAGCCTTACTAGCGGGGGGCCAGATACGCAGTATTTT.

V and J are TRBV19 and TRBJ1-5; tentatively, D is TRBD1 (6 bases). The CDR3 has 15 residues. The germline V gene encodes CDR1 LNHDA and CDR2 SQIVND (reference sequence). Between the trimmed V and J ends, which lost 5 bases and 4 bases, there was a span of 15 bases. This CDR3 reads CASSPPGHSNQPQHF. The CDR3 bases are TGTGCCAGTAGTCCTCCGGGACACTCTAATCAGCCCCAGCATTTT.

This chain uses TRBV10-3 with TRBJ2-6; 8 positions agree with TRBD1. Losses at the gene ends were 6 bases for V and 0 bases for J; bases not matched to a gene: 10. Germline values: CDR1 ENHRY, CDR2 SYGVKD. The CDR3 covers 18 residues. The CDR3 loop is CAIRSDRAGSSGANVLTF. Here the CDR3 DNA reads TGTGCCATCAGATCGGACAGGGCTGGCTCCTCTGGGGCCAACGTCCTGACTTTC.

The DNA of the CDR3 is TGTGCCATCAGTGAGATGGACAGGCCGAACTATGGCTACACCTTC. Translation gives CAISEMDRPNYGYTF. The chain carries TRBV10-3 and TRBJ1-2; TRBD1 agrees at 7 bases. Germline CDR1 reads ENHRY; CDR2 reads SYGVKD. After removal of 2 bases from V and 2 bases from J, the junction contained 5 bases not matched to a gene. CDR3 length: 15 amino acids.

This clone was seen a handful of times. The V and J genes are TRBV2 and TRBJ1-2; possibly TRBD1 for D (5 bases). The CDR3 is 13 amino acids. Germline values: CDR1 SNHLY, CDR2 FYNNEI. Trimming left V 6 bases short and J 7 bases short, with 15 bases between. CDR3 in DNA: TGTGCCAGCAGAGGCCCAGGGTCCGCTGGCTACACCTTC. Its translation is CASRGPGSAGYTF.

The rearrangement joins TRBV19 to TRBJ2-1; 7 bases match TRBD1. This CDR3 region has 14 residues. Germline assignment: CDR1 LNHDA and CDR2 SQIVND (reference sequence). With 7 bases clipped from V and 4 bases from J, the junction kept 7 bases outside the gene matches. The CDR3 DNA reads as TGTGCCAGTACTCGGGACAGATTTTACAATGAGCAGTTCTTC. Translated, it gives CASTRDRFYNEQFF.

The V and J genes are TRBV11-3 and TRBJ1-1; no firm D call. Trimming removed 3 bases at V and 2 bases at J, with 7 bases between. CDR3 length: 13 amino acids. From germline, CDR1 is SGHNT and CDR2 YENEEA. CDR3 protein: CASSLGANTEAFF. For the CDR3, the DNA is TGTGCCAGCAGCTTGGGAGCTAACACTGAAGCTTTCTTT.

This clone was picked up many times. The V gene is TRBV16, the J gene TRBJ1-3, with D unresolved. The CDR3 consists of 14 residues. Trimming pared 4 bases from V and 0 bases from J, leaving 7 bases between. Germline-derived CDR1 and CDR2 are KGHSY and FQNENV. CDR3 protein: CASSPQLSGNTIYF. CDR3 DNA sequence: TGTGCCAGCAGCCCACAGCTCTCTGGAAACACCATATATTTT.

The chain employs TRBV5-6 and TRBJ1-2; possible D gene TRBD1, 5 bases. This CDR3 comprises 13 residues. Germline values: CDR1 SGHDT, CDR2 YYEEEE. With 4 bases removed from V and 6 bases from J, the gap between germline ends came to 13 bases. The CDR3 bases are TGTGCCAGCAGCCTCAGGGTGGCCGATGGCTACACCTTC. Amino acid sequence: CASSLRVADGYTF.

CDR3 residues: CASSYGQGGYEQYF. Here the CDR3 DNA reads TGTGCCAGCAGCTACGGACAGGGGGGCTACGAGCAGTACTTC. V gene TRBV11-2 combines with J gene TRBJ2-7; 10 nucleotides align to TRBD1. The CDR3 sequence is 14 residues long. Germline V gives CDR1 SGHAT, CDR2 FQNNGV. After removal of 4 bases from V and 3 bases from J, the junction contained 3 bases not matched to a gene.

This clone appeared a single time. V is TRBV5-1 and J is TRBJ2-4; D not certain. The CDR3 is 14 amino acids. V was cut by 0 bases and J by 1 base, with 5 bases left in between. Germline lookup yields CDR1 SGHRS and CDR2 YFSETQ. In DNA, the CDR3 is TGCGCCAGCAGCTTGGACGGGGCCAAAAACATTCAGTACTTC. Amino acids: CASSLDGAKNIQYF.

For the CDR3, the DNA is TGTGCCAGCAGTAGACAGGGAAGCTCGGGTAATTCACCCCTCCACTTT. This sequence encodes CASSRQGSSGNSPLHF. The V gene is TRBV7-6, the J gene TRBJ1-6, with 7 bases fitting TRBD1. The V gene's germline CDR1 is SGHVS and CDR2 FNYEAQ. V lost 6 bases and J lost 6; bases outside the gene matches: 11. The CDR3 is made up of 16 amino acids.

This sequence joins TRBV5-1 and TRBJ2-2; TRBD2 matches 12 bases. Germline CDR1 and CDR2: SGHRS and YFSETQ. Losses at the gene ends were 3 bases for V and 1 base for J; bases not matched to a gene: 1. The CDR3 totals 16 residues. This CDR3 reads CASSSGLAGNTGELFF. CDR3 bases: TGCGCCAGCAGCTCGGGACTAGCGGGGAACACCGGGGAGCTGTTTTTT.

This chain connects TRBV28 to TRBJ1-3; TRBD1 is a possible D gene (6 bases). Germline V CDR1 and CDR2: MDHEN, SYDVKM. Between the trimmed V and J ends, which lost 3 bases and 1 base, there was a span of 10 bases. This CDR3 has 15 amino acids. The CDR3 here is CASSFRGISGNTIYF. The CDR3 nucleotides are TGTGCCAGCAGTTTCAGGGGAATTTCTGGAAACACCATATATTTT. Filled out from reference TRBV28 and TRBJ1-3, the complete variable domain reads DVKVTQSSRYLVKRTGEKVFLECVQDMDHENMFWYRQDPGLGLRLIYFSYDVKMKEKGDIPEGYSVSREKKERFSLILESASTNQTSMYLCASSFRGISGNTIYFGEGSWLTVV.

V gene TRBV27 combines with J gene TRBJ2-3; TRBD2 aligns across 11 bases. V lost 7 bases and J lost 2; bases outside the gene matches: 5. This CDR3 is 15 amino acids long. Germline lookup yields CDR1 MNHEY and CDR2 SMNVEV (reference sequence). The CDR3 is CASTRLAGLTDTQYF. The CDR3 nucleotides are TGTGCCAGCACCAGACTAGCGGGGCTCACAGATACGCAGTATTTT.

The V call is TRBV6-5, the J call TRBJ1-1, with 7 positions matching TRBD1. V shed 6 bases and J 8 bases; nucleotides not matched to a gene: 9. Germline V gene data show CDR1 as MNHEY and CDR2 as SVGAGI. CDR3 length: 13 residues. The chain's CDR3 is CASRSPTGFEAFF. DNA for the CDR3: TGTGCCAGCAGGTCTCCGACAGGGTTCGAAGCTTTCTTT.

This clone has just one count. This chain links TRBV7-8 with TRBJ1-3; TRBD1 aligns across 7 bases. The CDR3 has 16 amino acids. CDR1 and CDR2 from the germline V gene are SGHVS and FQNEAQ. With 3 bases clipped from V and 7 bases from J, the junction kept 12 bases outside the gene matches. The CDR3 bases are TGTGCCAGCAGCTTGAACAGGGGCTTCAGTTGGAACACCATATATTTT. It encodes CASSLNRGFSWNTIYF.

The chain uses TRBV7-9 and TRBJ1-1, with a possible D match to TRBD1 (5 bases). CDR1 is SEHNR, CDR2 FQNEAQ, per germline (reference sequence). CDR3 size: 14 residues. The ends were cut back, 3 bases at V and 1 base at J, with 9 bases in the middle. The CDR3, as DNA: TGTGCCAGCAGCTTTAGGGGTGCGAACACTGAAGCTTTCTTT. Residues: CASSFRGANTEAFF.

V gene TRBV19 combines with J gene TRBJ1-2; tentatively, D is TRBD1 (6 bases). Germline lookup yields CDR1 LNHDA and CDR2 SQIVND (reference sequence). The CDR3 sequence is 14 residues long. The V end was cut by 3 bases, the J end by 5 bases, with 13 bases between. The CDR3 sequence is CASSIDRRTYGYTF. The CDR3 coding sequence is TGTGCCAGTAGTATCGACAGGAGAACTTATGGCTACACCTTC.

V is TRBV10-3 and J is TRBJ1-1; 7 nucleotides align to TRBD1. Germline CDR1 ENHRY, CDR2 SYGVKD. Trimming cost V 5 bases and J 3 bases; bases outside gene matches: 6. This CDR3 contains 14 residues. The CDR3 bases are TGTGCCATCAGTCGACAGGGTCAGGACACTGAAGCTTTCTTT. It translates to CAISRQGQDTEAFF.